The rows below give T cell receptor beta chains drawn from one sample of a study of regulatory T cells in long-lasting Graves disease. TCRdb reprocessed the multiplex PCR reads via MiXCR and lists one record per CDR3 protein. The table includes hundreds of thousands of distinct CDR3 sequences, under 25% detected once. Sequenced here: peripheral blood mononuclear cells (PBMCs), sampled when the disease was refractory, from a patient treated with antithyroid drugs. The receptors originated from a female donor with Graves disease. Both conserved end residues are part of each CDR3. Fields, in order: D gene, clone size, V gene, J gene, CDR3 protein, CDR3 DNA. D genes are given only for firm matches. Expanded clones are given a class, and other clones once, few, many or no size at all.

d_call: -; clone_size: -; v_call: TRBV10-2; j_call: TRBJ2-7; cdr3_aa: CASSEAQSEQYF; cdr3_nt: TGCGCCAGCAGTGAGGCACAGAGCGAGCAGTACTTC
d_call: -; clone_size: many; v_call: TRBV15; j_call: TRBJ2-5; cdr3_aa: CATSTLTGWGEETQYF; cdr3_nt: TGTGCCACCAGCACCTTGACAGGATGGGGGGAAGAGACCCAGTACTTC
d_call: -; clone_size: -; v_call: TRBV10-3; j_call: TRBJ2-2; cdr3_aa: CAISVDATGELFF; cdr3_nt: TGTGCCATCAGTGTTGACGCGACCGGGGAGCTGTTTTTT
d_call: -; clone_size: few; v_call: TRBV3-1; j_call: TRBJ1-2; cdr3_aa: CASSRQTTGASGGYTF; cdr3_nt: TGTGCCAGCAGCCGACAAACGACAGGCGCCAGTGGTGGCTACACCTTC
d_call: -; clone_size: many; v_call: TRBV2; j_call: TRBJ2-7; cdr3_aa: CASSESLGGYEQYF; cdr3_nt: TGTGCCAGCAGTGAGTCCCTAGGGGGCTACGAGCAGTACTTC
d_call: -; clone_size: many; v_call: TRBV29-1; j_call: TRBJ2-7; cdr3_aa: CSAVLGRTYEQYF; cdr3_nt: TGCAGCGCCGTCCTAGGGAGGACCTACGAGCAGTACTTC
d_call: TRBD1; clone_size: many; v_call: TRBV7-8; j_call: TRBJ1-2; cdr3_aa: CASSPRDRGPANYGYTF; cdr3_nt: TGTGCCAGCAGCCCCCGGGACAGGGGGCCAGCTAACTATGGCTACACCTTC
d_call: TRBD1; clone_size: -; v_call: TRBV19; j_call: TRBJ2-2; cdr3_aa: CASSIWRQGGTGELFF; cdr3_nt: TGTGCCAGTAGTATATGGAGACAGGGTGGCACCGGGGAGCTGTTTTTT
d_call: -; clone_size: many; v_call: TRBV6-1; j_call: TRBJ2-2; cdr3_aa: CASRGGRGDTGELFF; cdr3_nt: TGTGCCAGCAGAGGTGGGCGCGGGGACACCGGGGAGCTGTTTTTT
d_call: -; clone_size: -; v_call: TRBV3-1; j_call: TRBJ2-6; cdr3_aa: CASSPDRSLSGANVLTF; cdr3_nt: TGTGCCAGCAGCCCCGATCGGTCACTCTCTGGGGCCAACGTCCTGACTTTC
d_call: TRBD1; clone_size: few; v_call: TRBV4-2; j_call: TRBJ1-2; cdr3_aa: CASSPGTDHYGYTF; cdr3_nt: TGTGCCAGCAGCCCAGGGACAGACCACTATGGCTACACCTTC
d_call: -; clone_size: -; v_call: TRBV27; j_call: TRBJ2-5; cdr3_aa: CASRGSKKETQYF; cdr3_nt: TGTGCCAGCAGGGGGTCTAAAAAAGAGACCCAGTACTTC
d_call: -; clone_size: few; v_call: TRBV19; j_call: TRBJ2-2; cdr3_aa: CASFPGSPTGELFF; cdr3_nt: TGTGCCAGTTTCCCAGGGAGTCCCACCGGGGAGCTGTTTTTT
d_call: -; clone_size: many; v_call: TRBV7-3; j_call: TRBJ1-1; cdr3_aa: CASSLDGIIMNTEAFF; cdr3_nt: TGTGCCAGCAGCTTGGACGGCATAATCATGAACACTGAAGCTTTCTTT
d_call: TRBD2; clone_size: few; v_call: TRBV28; j_call: TRBJ2-3; cdr3_aa: CASKRGLAGDTQYF; cdr3_nt: TGTGCCAGCAAGAGGGGACTAGCGGGAGATACGCAGTATTTT
d_call: -; clone_size: few; v_call: TRBV11-2; j_call: TRBJ2-7; cdr3_aa: CASSLNYRTYEQYF; cdr3_nt: TGTGCCAGCAGCTTGAATTACAGGACATACGAGCAGTACTTC
d_call: TRBD1; clone_size: many; v_call: TRBV7-2; j_call: TRBJ2-7; cdr3_aa: CASSSTGAYEQYF; cdr3_nt: TGTGCCAGCAGCTCGACAGGGGCCTACGAGCAGTACTTC
d_call: -; clone_size: many; v_call: TRBV12-3/TRBV12-4; j_call: TRBJ2-2; cdr3_aa: CASSLGPVANTGELFF; cdr3_nt: TGTGCCAGCAGTTTAGGGCCAGTCGCGAACACCGGGGAGCTGTTTTTT
d_call: -; clone_size: few; v_call: TRBV19; j_call: TRBJ1-2; cdr3_aa: CASSISLARLPNYGYTF; cdr3_nt: TGTGCCAGTAGTATCTCTCTCGCCAGGTTGCCTAACTATGGCTACACCTTC
d_call: -; clone_size: few; v_call: TRBV3-1; j_call: TRBJ1-2; cdr3_aa: CASSQVEGDGYTF; cdr3_nt: TGTGCCAGCAGCCAAGTCGAGGGGGATGGCTACACCTTC
d_call: TRBD2; clone_size: -; v_call: TRBV2; j_call: TRBJ2-3; cdr3_aa: CASSPLGGRSTDTQYF; cdr3_nt: TGTGCCAGCAGCCCCCTGGGCGGGAGGTCCACAGATACGCAGTATTTT
d_call: -; clone_size: few; v_call: TRBV25-1; j_call: TRBJ1-1; cdr3_aa: CASSEFGVGNTEAFF; cdr3_nt: TGTGCCAGCAGTGAATTTGGGGTGGGGAACACTGAAGCTTTCTTT
d_call: TRBD2; clone_size: many; v_call: TRBV6-5; j_call: TRBJ2-7; cdr3_aa: CASSSRLAGEQYF; cdr3_nt: TGTGCCAGCAGTTCTCGACTAGCTGGCGAGCAGTACTTC
d_call: -; clone_size: many; v_call: TRBV28; j_call: TRBJ2-6; cdr3_aa: CASSFPSQGPLSSSGANVLTF; cdr3_nt: TGTGCCAGCAGTTTCCCCTCACAGGGCCCACTCTCTAGCTCTGGGGCCAACGTCCTGACTTTC
d_call: -; clone_size: -; v_call: TRBV29-1; j_call: TRBJ1-3; cdr3_aa: CSVEDGGWAGNTIYF; cdr3_nt: TGCAGCGTTGAAGACGGGGGGTGGGCGGGAAACACCATATATTTT
d_call: TRBD2; clone_size: many; v_call: TRBV15; j_call: TRBJ2-5; cdr3_aa: CATSNAGGGETQYF; cdr3_nt: TGTGCCACCAGCAACGCGGGAGGCGGAGAGACCCAGTACTTC
d_call: TRBD2; clone_size: -; v_call: TRBV20-1; j_call: TRBJ2-7; cdr3_aa: CSARDNPPSGGRVHEQYF; cdr3_nt: TGCAGTGCTAGAGATAACCCCCCATCCGGCGGGAGGGTCCACGAGCAGTACTTC
d_call: -; clone_size: many; v_call: TRBV7-8; j_call: TRBJ1-1; cdr3_aa: CASSPSGTGTEAFF; cdr3_nt: TGTGCCAGCAGCCCCTCGGGGACGGGCACTGAAGCTTTCTTT
d_call: -; clone_size: many; v_call: TRBV28; j_call: TRBJ1-3; cdr3_aa: CASSAGAGNTIYF; cdr3_nt: TGTGCCAGCAGCGCCGGGGCTGGAAACACCATATATTTT
d_call: -; clone_size: many; v_call: TRBV27; j_call: TRBJ1-2; cdr3_aa: CASRSRVGYTF; cdr3_nt: TGTGCCAGCAGGTCCCGGGTTGGCTACACCTTC
d_call: -; clone_size: -; v_call: TRBV7-8; j_call: TRBJ1-5; cdr3_aa: CASSHDLRSQPQHF; cdr3_nt: TGTGCCAGCAGCCACGACCTACGCAGCCAGCCCCAGCATTTT
d_call: TRBD1; clone_size: -; v_call: TRBV4-1; j_call: TRBJ1-2; cdr3_aa: CASSSEPGTGNLANYGYTF; cdr3_nt: TGCGCCAGCAGCTCGGAACCCGGGACAGGCAACCTAGCTAACTATGGCTACACCTTC
d_call: -; clone_size: many; v_call: TRBV5-1; j_call: TRBJ2-5; cdr3_aa: CASSLVDRADETQYF; cdr3_nt: TGCGCCAGCAGCTTGGTGGACCGGGCGGACGAGACCCAGTACTTC
d_call: TRBD1; clone_size: many; v_call: TRBV12-3/TRBV12-4; j_call: TRBJ1-1; cdr3_aa: CASSTQGAYTEAFF; cdr3_nt: TGTGCCAGCAGTACACAGGGGGCTTACACTGAAGCTTTCTTT
d_call: -; clone_size: -; v_call: TRBV12-3/TRBV12-4; j_call: TRBJ1-6; cdr3_aa: CASRLQGHGDNSPLHF; cdr3_nt: TGTGCCAGCAGACTTCAGGGACACGGTGATAATTCACCCCTCCACTTT
d_call: TRBD2; clone_size: -; v_call: TRBV28; j_call: TRBJ2-1; cdr3_aa: CASTLGLAEYNEQFF; cdr3_nt: TGTGCCAGCACCCTGGGACTAGCGGAATACAATGAGCAGTTCTTC
d_call: -; clone_size: few; v_call: TRBV20-1; j_call: TRBJ2-7; cdr3_aa: CSAREVPSEHYEQYF; cdr3_nt: TGCAGTGCTAGAGAGGTCCCTAGCGAACACTACGAGCAGTACTTC
d_call: TRBD1; clone_size: many; v_call: TRBV12-3/TRBV12-4; j_call: TRBJ2-7; cdr3_aa: CASSLSLWGDRAHYEQYF; cdr3_nt: TGTGCCAGCAGTTTAAGTTTATGGGGGGACAGGGCCCACTACGAGCAGTACTTC
d_call: TRBD1; clone_size: -; v_call: TRBV29-1; j_call: TRBJ1-4; cdr3_aa: CSVVGTGDEKLFF; cdr3_nt: TGCAGCGTTGTCGGGACAGGGGATGAAAAACTGTTTTTT
d_call: -; clone_size: few; v_call: TRBV28; j_call: TRBJ1-5; cdr3_aa: CAAGPSNQPQHF; cdr3_nt: TGTGCCGCGGGGCCGAGCAATCAGCCCCAGCATTTT
d_call: -; clone_size: -; v_call: TRBV10-3; j_call: TRBJ1-1; cdr3_aa: CATRDLMNTEAFF; cdr3_nt: TGTGCCACCCGGGACCTCATGAACACTGAAGCTTTCTTT
d_call: TRBD1; clone_size: many; v_call: TRBV5-1; j_call: TRBJ2-5; cdr3_aa: CASSSDRGETQYF; cdr3_nt: TGCGCCAGCAGCTCGGACAGGGGCGAGACCCAGTACTTC
d_call: TRBD2; clone_size: -; v_call: TRBV3-1; j_call: TRBJ2-5; cdr3_aa: CASSRRTSGSAETQYF; cdr3_nt: TGTGCCAGCAGCCGACGGACTAGCGGGAGTGCAGAGACCCAGTACTTC
d_call: -; clone_size: -; v_call: TRBV6-2/TRBV6-3; j_call: TRBJ2-2; cdr3_aa: CASSYRDSETGVNTGELFF; cdr3_nt: TGTGCCAGCAGTTACCGCGATTCCGAGACAGGAGTGAACACCGGGGAGCTGTTTTTT
d_call: TRBD2; clone_size: many; v_call: TRBV19; j_call: TRBJ2-5; cdr3_aa: CASSIDSGIETQYF; cdr3_nt: TGTGCCAGTAGTATTGATAGCGGGATCGAGACCCAGTACTTC
d_call: -; clone_size: many; v_call: TRBV30; j_call: TRBJ1-2; cdr3_aa: CAWSNIANYGYTF; cdr3_nt: TGTGCCTGGAGCAACATAGCTAACTATGGCTACACCTTC
d_call: -; clone_size: few; v_call: TRBV4-2; j_call: TRBJ1-6; cdr3_aa: CASSQGRADSPLHF; cdr3_nt: TGTGCCAGCAGCCAAGGCAGGGCTGATTCACCCCTCCACTTT
d_call: -; clone_size: many; v_call: TRBV11-2; j_call: TRBJ1-6; cdr3_aa: CASSLDRGISNSPLHF; cdr3_nt: TGTGCCAGCAGCTTAGACCGGGGGATTTCCAATTCACCCCTCCACTTT
d_call: -; clone_size: -; v_call: TRBV5-6; j_call: TRBJ2-7; cdr3_aa: CASTRRGFRTYEQYF; cdr3_nt: TGTGCCAGCACCCGGAGGGGATTCAGAACCTACGAGCAGTACTTC
d_call: -; clone_size: few; v_call: TRBV20-1; j_call: TRBJ1-5; cdr3_aa: CSARDGGRDSNQPQHF; cdr3_nt: TGCAGTGCTAGAGATGGGGGGAGAGATAGCAATCAGCCCCAGCATTTT
d_call: TRBD1; clone_size: -; v_call: TRBV7-6; j_call: TRBJ1-1; cdr3_aa: CASSPRVGTVEAFF; cdr3_nt: TGTGCCAGCAGCCCGAGGGTCGGGACAGTTGAAGCTTTCTTT
d_call: -; clone_size: many; v_call: TRBV3-1; j_call: TRBJ1-2; cdr3_aa: CASSQGGGGYTF; cdr3_nt: TGTGCCAGCAGCCAAGGGGGAGGCGGCTACACCTTC
d_call: -; clone_size: -; v_call: TRBV10-3; j_call: TRBJ1-6; cdr3_aa: CAIKGGDSPLHF; cdr3_nt: TGTGCCATCAAAGGGGGGGATTCACCCCTCCACTTT
d_call: TRBD1; clone_size: many; v_call: TRBV12-3/TRBV12-4; j_call: TRBJ1-3; cdr3_aa: CASNADRESGNTIYF; cdr3_nt: TGTGCCAGCAACGCCGACAGGGAGTCTGGAAACACCATATATTTT
d_call: TRBD2; clone_size: -; v_call: TRBV5-6; j_call: TRBJ2-5; cdr3_aa: CASSPGLAGGGSETQYF; cdr3_nt: TGTGCCAGCAGCCCGGGACTAGCGGGAGGGGGTTCGGAGACCCAGTACTTC
d_call: -; clone_size: -; v_call: TRBV12-3/TRBV12-4; j_call: TRBJ1-2; cdr3_aa: CASSLYGYGYTF; cdr3_nt: TGTGCCAGCAGTTTATATGGCTATGGCTACACCTTC
d_call: -; clone_size: many; v_call: TRBV9; j_call: TRBJ2-2; cdr3_aa: CASSAGTTNTGELFF; cdr3_nt: TGTGCCAGCAGCGCCGGGACGACGAACACCGGGGAGCTGTTTTTT
d_call: -; clone_size: -; v_call: TRBV20-1; j_call: TRBJ1-2; cdr3_aa: CSAPALAGGYTF; cdr3_nt: TGCAGTGCTCCTGCCCTGGCTGGGGGCTACACCTTC
d_call: -; clone_size: many; v_call: TRBV10-3; j_call: TRBJ2-7; cdr3_aa: CAISGPDLYEQYF; cdr3_nt: TGTGCCATCAGTGGACCGGATCTATACGAGCAGTACTTC
d_call: -; clone_size: -; v_call: TRBV29-1; j_call: TRBJ1-2; cdr3_aa: CSVEVHGQATGGYTF; cdr3_nt: TGCAGCGTTGAAGTTCACGGCCAGGCCACTGGGGGCTACACCTTC